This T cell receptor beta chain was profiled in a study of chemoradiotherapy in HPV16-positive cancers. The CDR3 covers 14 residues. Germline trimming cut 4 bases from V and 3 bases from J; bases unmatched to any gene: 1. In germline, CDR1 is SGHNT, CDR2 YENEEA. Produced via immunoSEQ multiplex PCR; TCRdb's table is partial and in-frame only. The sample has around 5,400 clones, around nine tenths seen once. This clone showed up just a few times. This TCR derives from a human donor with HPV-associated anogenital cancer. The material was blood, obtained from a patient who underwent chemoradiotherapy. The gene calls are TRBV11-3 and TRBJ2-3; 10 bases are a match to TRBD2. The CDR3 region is CASSWGLATDTQYF. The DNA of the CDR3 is TGTGCCAGCAGCTGGGGACTAGCGACAGATACGCAGTATTTT.